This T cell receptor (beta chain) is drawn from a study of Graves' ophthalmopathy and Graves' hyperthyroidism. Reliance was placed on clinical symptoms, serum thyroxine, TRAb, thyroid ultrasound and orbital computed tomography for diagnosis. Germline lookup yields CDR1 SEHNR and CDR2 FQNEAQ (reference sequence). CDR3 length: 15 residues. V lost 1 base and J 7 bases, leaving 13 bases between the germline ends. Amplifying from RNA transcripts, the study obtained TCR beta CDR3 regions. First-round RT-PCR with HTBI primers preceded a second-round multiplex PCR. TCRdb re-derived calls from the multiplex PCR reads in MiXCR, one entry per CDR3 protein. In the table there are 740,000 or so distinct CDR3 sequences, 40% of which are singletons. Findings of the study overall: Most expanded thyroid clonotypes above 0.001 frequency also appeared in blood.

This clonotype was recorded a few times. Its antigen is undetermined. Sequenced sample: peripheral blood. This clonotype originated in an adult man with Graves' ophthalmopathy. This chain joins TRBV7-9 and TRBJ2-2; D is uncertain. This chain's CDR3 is CASSLDSHIHGELFF. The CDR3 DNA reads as TGTGCCAGCAGCTTAGACTCACATATACACGGGGAGCTGTTTTTT.